This T cell receptor beta chain was observed in a study of CD8 T cells in Susac syndrome. The study's findings and limits: The TCR sequencing and HLA analysis in the study involved a relatively small number of individuals, as the study acknowledged.

The RNA, 0.5 to 1 ug, was put through reverse transcription using random hexamers. Across 54 Vbeta and 13 Jbeta, TCR beta CDR3 was amplified with immunoSEQ multiplex PCR. TCRdb reanalysed the immunoSEQ multiplex PCR reads using MiXCR and keeps one entry per CDR3 protein. The top ten clones hold roughly 0.42% of a sample with approximately 76,000 distinct CDR3 sequences, around 96% of them seen once. TCR beta sequences were obtained from blood CD8+ and CD4+ T cells. FACS enriched CD8+ TEMRA cells, while bulk CD8+ and CD4+ were negatively isolated. Comments on this clonotype: The antigen remains undetermined.

The J segment lost 6 bases and the V segment lost 5 bases, leaving 12 bases of the junction unmatched. Germline-derived CDR1 and CDR2 are MNHEY and SVGEGT. This CDR3 contains 16 residues. The genes are TRBV6-2 or TRBV6-3 and TRBJ2-2; 7 bases agree with TRBD1. The clonotype originates from a human donor with multiple sclerosis. Sample: CD8+ T cells from PBMCs. CDR3 amino acids: CASSHPDRVWAGELFF. Written as DNA, the CDR3 is TGTGCCAGCAGTCACCCCGACAGGGTATGGGCCGGGGAGCTGTTTTTT.